Below are 19 T cell receptor beta chains sequenced from a single sample in a study of blood T cell repertoires in COVID-19. The protocol was immunoSEQ multiplex PCR, while the TCRdb copy is restricted to in-frame clones and leaves out a portion. The sample records about 260,000 clones, 75% to 90% being singletons. Specimen: peripheral blood. The receptors shown here come from a man aged 25 to 40 with active or convalescent COVID-19.

The V and J genes are TRBV7-9 and TRBJ1-3, with D maybe TRBD1 (5 bases). The CDR3 has 16 amino acids. Germline V lookup: CDR1 SEHNR, CDR2 FQNEAQ (reference sequence). The ends were cut back, 1 base at V and 3 bases at J, with 13 bases in the middle. As DNA, the CDR3 is TGTGCCAGCAGCTTAGGTTCAGGGATCTATGGAAACACCATATATTTT. This codes for CASSLGSGIYGNTIYF.

The chain couples TRBV6-5 to TRBJ1-3; 10 bases agree with TRBD1. V gave up 6 bases and J gave up 0 bases; unmatched junction bases: 2. Germline V CDR1 and CDR2: MNHEY, SVGAGI. The CDR3 runs to 15 residues. CDR3 amino acids: CASRGQGGSGNTIYF. The CDR3 bases are TGTGCCAGCAGAGGACAGGGGGGCTCTGGAAACACCATATATTTT.

The genes are TRBV10-3 and TRBJ1-3; D uncertain. Germline loops: CDR1 ENHRY, CDR2 SYGVKD. The CDR3 sequence is 15 residues long. Trimming removed 5 bases at V and 2 bases at J, with 13 bases between. The CDR3 region is CAISPQVGTGNTIYF. CDR3 bases: TGTGCCATCAGTCCTCAGGTTGGCACTGGAAACACCATATATTTT.

This chain links TRBV7-6 with TRBJ2-3; 8 bases match TRBD1. The CDR3 is 15 amino acids. With V trimmed by 6 bases and J by 4 bases, 9 bases remained unmatched. The germline gives CDR1 SGHVS, CDR2 FNYEAQ. The CDR3 nucleotides are TGTGCCAGCAGTTCCCCGGGACAGGTGGCAGATACGCAGTATTTT. Translating gives CASSSPGQVADTQYF.

The V and J genes are TRBV18 and TRBJ1-5; tentatively, D is TRBD1 (6 bases). Trimming stripped 3 bases from V and 3 bases from J, with 9 bases between. Germline CDR1 reads KGHSH; CDR2 reads LQKENI. CDR3 length: 14 residues. The CDR3 DNA sequence: TGTGCCAGCTCACCGGGACAAACCAATCAGCCCCAGCATTTT. Protein sequence: CASSPGQTNQPQHF. Combining the CDR3 with reference TRBV18 and TRBJ1-5 gives the whole variable domain NAGVMQNPRHLVRRRGQEARLRCSPMKGHSHVYWYRQLPEEGLKFMVYLQKENIIDESGMPKERFSAEFPKEGPSILRIQQVVRGDSAAYFCASSPGQTNQPQHFGDGTRLSIL.

The CDR3 loop reads CASSEWGAYYGYTF. The CDR3 DNA follows: TGTGCCAGCAGTGAATGGGGAGCGTACTATGGCTACACCTTC. This chain connects TRBV6-1 to TRBJ1-2; D unclear. Trimming took 2 bases from V and 3 from J, leaving 10 bases between them. Germline CDR1 and CDR2: MNHNS and SASEGT. This CDR3 has 14 amino acids.

The rearrangement joins TRBV18 to TRBJ1-5, with D possibly being TRBD1 (6 bases). Per germline, CDR1 KGHSH and CDR2 LQKENI. The CDR3 has 14 residues. V was trimmed by 5 bases and J by 6 bases, leaving 14 bases between them. CDR3 nucleotides: TGTGCCAGCTCAAATATTCAGGGGAGTCAGCCCCAGCATTTT. Translated, it gives CASSNIQGSQPQHF.

The chain links TRBV2 to TRBJ2-4, with unresolved D. CDR1 SNHLY and CDR2 FYNNEI come from the germline V gene. This CDR3 has 15 residues. Deletions cut 6 bases from V and 0 bases from J, with 12 bases between. CDR3 sequence (DNA): TGTGCCAGCAGCCTACCCCTATTAGCCAAAAACATTCAGTACTTC. It translates to CASSLPLLAKNIQYF.

As DNA, the CDR3 is TGTGCCAGCAGCCCCGGGGGGAAGGTTGGTTACACAGATACGCAGTATTTT. It is translated as CASSPGGKVGYTDTQYF. The chain recombines TRBV7-2 with TRBJ2-3; 7 bases agree with TRBD2. The CDR3 is made up of 17 amino acids. Trimming removed 5 bases from V and 2 bases from J; junction bases left unmatched: 13. The germline V gene encodes CDR1 SGHTA and CDR2 FQGNSA.

J is TRBJ1-1 and V is TRBV27; a weak D match, TRBD1 (5 bases). Per the germline V gene, CDR1 is MNHEY and CDR2 is SMNVEV (reference sequence). This CDR3 region has 14 residues. The V end was cut by 6 bases, the J end by 0 bases, with 11 bases between. In DNA, the CDR3 is TGTGCCAGCAGCGGGGGACCGATGAACACTGAAGCTTTCTTT. The encoded protein is CASSGGPMNTEAFF.

The V gene is TRBV5-1, the J gene TRBJ2-7; a weak D match, TRBD1 (5 bases). With 8 bases removed from V and 2 bases from J, the gap between germline ends came to 20 bases. The germline CDR1 and CDR2 sequences are SGHRS and YFSETQ. CDR3 length: 15 residues. The CDR3 region is CASSDGWGPPYEQYF. DNA of the CDR3: TGCGCCAGTAGTGATGGGTGGGGCCCGCCCTACGAGCAGTACTTC.

V and J are TRBV3-1 (or the pseudogene TRBV3-2) and TRBJ2-7; D uncertain. Trimming removed 3 bases from V and 3 bases from J, with 6 bases in between. Germline loops: CDR1 LGHDT, CDR2 YNNKEL (reference sequence). The CDR3 runs to 12 residues. This chain's CDR3 is CASSQTYYEQYF. CDR3 sequence (DNA): TGTGCCAGCAGCCAGACTTACTACGAGCAGTACTTC.

The chain is built from TRBV7-6 and TRBJ2-2, with TRBD2 matching 8 bases. The CDR3 totals 16 residues. Trimming cost V 1 base and J 5 bases; bases outside gene matches: 6. Germline-derived CDR1 and CDR2 are SGHVS and FNYEAQ. CDR3 in DNA: TGTGCCAGCAGCTTAGTCGGGGGGGTTGCTACCGGGGAGCTGTTTTTT. It translates to CASSLVGGVATGELFF. Based on the CDR3 plus reference TRBV7-6 and TRBJ2-2, the full variable domain is GAGVSQSPRYKVTKRGQDVALRCDPISGHVSLYWYRQALGQGPEFLTYFNYEAQQDKSGLPNDRFSAERPEGSISTLTIQRTEQRDSAMYRCASSLVGGVATGELFFGEGSRLTVL.

The chain uses TRBV29-1 and TRBJ2-2, with D uncertain. Trimming cost V 4 bases and J 6 bases, with 9 bases left between them. Germline values: CDR1 SQVTM, CDR2 ANQGSEA. This CDR3 contains 12 residues. The CDR3 here is CSVVILSGELFF. In nucleotides, the CDR3 is TGCAGCGTTGTTATACTCTCCGGGGAGCTGTTTTTT.

The chain employs TRBV13 and TRBJ1-2, with D maybe TRBD1 (5 bases). In germline, CDR1 is PRHDT, CDR2 FYEKMQ (reference sequence). The CDR3 runs 14 residues. Trimming took 5 bases from V and 2 from J, leaving 12 bases between them. The CDR3: CASSTTDINYGYTF. CDR3 nucleotides: TGTGCCAGCAGCACGACAGACATCAACTATGGCTACACCTTC.

CDR3: CASSQDRGRSSYEQYF. The CDR3 DNA reads as TGTGCCAGCAGCCAAGACAGGGGACGAAGCTCCTACGAGCAGTACTTC. The chain has TRBV4-2 and TRBJ2-7; possible D gene TRBD1, 6 bases. Trimming took off 0 bases at V and 0 bases at J, with 12 bases between the two ends. The germline gives CDR1 LGHNA, CDR2 YNFKEQ. The CDR3 totals 16 residues.

This clone was found once. This chain links TRBV6-1 with TRBJ1-5; D not certain. The germline V gene has CDR1 MNHNS and CDR2 SASEGT. Trimming left V 4 bases short and J 0 bases short, with 16 bases between. This CDR3 has 17 residues. CDR3 amino acids: CASSGLLFRVSNQPQHF. The CDR3 nucleotides are TGTGCCAGCAGTGGACTCCTTTTTCGTGTTAGCAATCAGCCCCAGCATTTT.

The chain uses TRBV11-2 and TRBJ2-1; D not resolved. This CDR3 comprises 17 residues. Germline CDR1 reads SGHAT; CDR2 reads FQNNGV. Trimming removed 5 bases at V and 7 bases at J, with 24 bases between. CDR3 region: CASSPPASARIRNEQFF. In DNA form, the CDR3 reads TGTGCCAGCAGCCCACCCGCCTCTGCTAGGATTCGAAATGAGCAGTTCTTC. The variable domain in full, with the rest retrieved from reference TRBV11-2 and TRBJ2-1, is EAGVAQSPRYKIIEKRQSVAFWCNPISGHATLYWYQQILGQGPKLLIQFQNNGVVDDSQLPKDRFSAERLKGVDSTLKIQPAKLEDSAVYLCASSPPASARIRNEQFFGPGTRLTVL.

This clone was observed a single time. V gene TRBV7-9 combines with J gene TRBJ1-2; 10 bases line up with TRBD1. The CDR3 has 18 amino acids. CDR1 is SEHNR and CDR2 is FQNEAQ in the germline V gene (reference sequence). J was trimmed by 3 bases and V by 7 bases; bases with no gene match: 17. CDR3 amino acids: CASNTNALGQGIHYGYTF. The CDR3 DNA sequence: TGTGCCAGCAACACGAACGCCTTGGGACAGGGGATTCACTATGGCTACACCTTC.